A selection of T cell receptor beta chains follows, all from one sample in a study of T-cell memory formation after mild COVID-19. Via MiXCR, TCRdb re-called the 5' RACE reads, giving one row per CDR3 protein. The sample lists under 450,000 distinct CDR3 sequences, roughly 20% occurring once. What was sequenced was PBMCs or a T cell subset sorted from them (not recorded which). All receptors derive from a man aged 18-30 years who had mild COVID-19 (a few samples of this study predate the infection). Cell type and time point are not known. The CDR3 runs from the conserved cysteine through the conserved F or W. A D gene is named only where the DNA matches it firmly. Clone size, where shown, is once, few, many, or a class for clones that have expanded.

D gene	V gene	clone size	J gene	CDR3 protein	CDR3 DNA
.	TRBV2	.	TRBJ1-1	CASSEAPGTEAFF	TGTGCCAGCAGTGAAGCCCCAGGCACTGAAGCTTTCTTT
TRBD2	TRBV12-3/TRBV12-4	few	TRBJ2-1	CASVLAGGSYNEQFF	TGTGCCAGCGTCCTAGCGGGGGGTTCCTACAATGAGCAGTTCTTC
TRBD1	TRBV28	.	TRBJ2-4	CASSFGDRVHIQYF	TGTGCCAGCAGTTTTGGGGACAGGGTTCACATTCAGTACTTC
TRBD2	TRBV3-1	few	TRBJ2-3	CASRVAGDDTQYF	TGTGCCAGCAGAGTAGCGGGGGACGATACGCAGTATTTT
.	TRBV5-1	.	TRBJ2-3	CASSPGVTGISTDTQYF	TGCGCCAGCAGCCCCGGGGTCACTGGCATATCCACAGATACGCAGTATTTT
.	TRBV2	many	TRBJ1-2	CASSVEGDYGYTF	TGTGCCAGCAGTGTAGAAGGGGACTATGGCTACACCTTC
TRBD2	TRBV4-3	few	TRBJ2-3	CASSQDFRGGFPDTQYF	TGCGCCAGCAGCCAAGATTTTCGGGGGGGCTTCCCGGATACGCAGTATTTT
.	TRBV7-9	once	TRBJ2-5	CASSLGSTAKNQETQYF	TGTGCCAGCAGCCTAGGTAGTACGGCCAAGAACCAAGAGACCCAGTACTTC
.	TRBV7-3	.	TRBJ2-5	CASSPGRRETQYF	TGTGCCAGCAGCCCGGGCAGGAGGGAGACCCAGTACTTC
TRBD1	TRBV9	few	TRBJ2-2	CASSVGTGFTGELFF	TGTGCCAGCAGCGTAGGGACAGGGTTCACCGGGGAGCTGTTTTTT